Following are 7 T cell receptor beta chains from one sample sequenced in a study of blood T cell repertoires in COVID-19. TCRdb's copy holds only in-frame clones and misses some; the assay was immunoSEQ multiplex PCR. The sample comprises 200,000 to 250,000 clones, roughly 82% of which are singletons, and roughly 13% rests with the top ten. Specimen: peripheral blood. These receptors were collected from a human donor in a cohort sampled during active COVID-19.

This clone showed up many times. CDR3 DNA: TGTGCCAGCAGGTGGTCGACAGGGGAAGGTGAAAAACTGTTTTTT. Amino acids: CASRWSTGEGEKLFF. This chain connects TRBV2 to TRBJ1-4; 8 nucleotides line up with TRBD1. The V gene end was trimmed by 6 bases and the J gene end by 7 bases; junction bases not matched to a gene: 10. CDR3 length equals 15 residues. Germline CDR1 reads SNHLY; CDR2 reads FYNNEI. The full variable domain, in which reference TRBV2 and TRBJ1-4 provide the parts outside the CDR3, is EPEVTQTPSHQVTQMGQEVILRCVPISNHLYFYWYRQILGQKVEFLVSFYNNEISEKSEIFDDQFSVERPDGSNFTLKIRSTKLEDSAMYFCASRWSTGEGEKLFFGSGTQLSVL.

The chain carries TRBV18 and TRBJ1-2; TRBD1 aligns across 8 bases. The V gene's germline CDR1 is KGHSH and CDR2 LQKENI. The CDR3 runs 17 residues. With 2 bases clipped from V and 0 bases from J, the junction kept 8 bases outside the gene matches. This CDR3 reads CASSPTDRGLTNYGYTF. For the CDR3, the DNA is TGTGCCAGCTCACCAACCGACAGGGGCCTCACTAACTATGGCTACACCTTC.

The chain recombines TRBV6-4 with TRBJ2-7; no definite D call. The CDR3 consists of 14 residues. Germline V gives CDR1 MRHNA, CDR2 SNTAGT. V lost 3 bases to trimming and J lost 4 bases, with 13 bases between them. CDR3 sequence: CASSEGNSLYEQYF. CDR3 DNA sequence: TGTGCCAGCAGTGAAGGAAACTCACTATACGAGCAGTACTTC.

The chain links TRBV7-9 to TRBJ2-3; TRBD1 might be the D (6 bases). CDR3 length: 17 amino acids. With 4 bases removed from V and 0 bases from J, the gap between germline ends came to 17 bases. Germline CDR1 reads SEHNR; CDR2 reads FQNEAQ (reference sequence). CDR3 residues: CASSWGPGHPSTDTQYF. CDR3 nucleotide sequence: TGTGCCAGCAGCTGGGGCCCGGGACACCCTAGCACAGATACGCAGTATTTT.

The chain is built from TRBV19 and TRBJ1-2; unclear D gene. CDR3 size: 13 residues. The germline V gene has CDR1 LNHDA and CDR2 SQIVND (reference sequence). V lost 3 bases and J lost 2, with 7 bases in between. For the CDR3, the DNA is TGTGCCAGTAGTATTCAGGCCAACTATGGCTACACCTTC. The encoded protein is CASSIQANYGYTF.

V gene TRBV28 combines with J gene TRBJ2-1; 11 bases are shared with TRBD2. Germline loops: CDR1 MDHEN, CDR2 SYDVKM. The CDR3 extends over 19 amino acids. Trimming took 5 bases from V and 4 from J; bases not matched to a gene: 16. In nucleotides, the CDR3 is TGTGCCAGCAGTCACAATTTAGCGGGAGGGCTACGAACTTACAATGAGCAGTTCTTC. Its protein product is CASSHNLAGGLRTYNEQFF.

This sequence joins TRBV5-4 and TRBJ2-7, with TRBD1 matching 9 bases. The CDR3 has 14 amino acids. The V segment lost 4 bases and the J segment 6 bases; nucleotides outside the gene matches: 8. Per the germline V gene, CDR1 is SGHNT and CDR2 is YYREEE (reference sequence). CDR3 nucleotides: TGTGCCAGCAGCCGTACCACACAGGGGGCCGAGCAGTACTTC. Its protein is CASSRTTQGAEQYF.